A selection of T cell receptor beta chains follows, all from one sample in a study of CD8 T cells in ankylosing spondylitis. TCRdb processed the 5' RACE reads anew with MiXCR; each CDR3 protein has one entry. The sample consists of over 150,000 distinct CDR3 sequences, 18% of them appearing once. Sequencing input: blood, either unsorted or a sorted T cell fraction (not recorded which). Source of these receptors: a male donor aged 5 to 29 with ankylosing spondylitis or in good health (not recorded which). Both conserved end residues are part of each CDR3. Fields, in order: V gene, clone size, CDR3 length, D gene, J gene, CDR3 DNA, CDR3 protein. A D gene is named only where the DNA matches it firmly. Clone size is not always given. Where it is, it says once, few, many or a class for expanded clones.

>TRBV12-3/TRBV12-4|many|11|.|TRBJ2-1
TGTGCCAGCAGTTTAGGGACGGAGCAGTTCTTC
CASSLGTEQFF
>TRBV6-5|many|14|.|TRBJ1-2
TGTGCCAGCAGTTACTCGGAAGGGAGTGGTGGCTACACCTTC
CASSYSEGSGGYTF
>TRBV7-9|.|14|TRBD2|TRBJ2-1
TGTGCCATCATAAGCGGGAGGGCCTTGACTGAGCAGTTCTTC
CAIISGRALTEQFF
>TRBV24-1|many|17|TRBD1|TRBJ2-3
TGTGCCACCAGTGCGGGACAGGGGGCTCTCGGCACAGATACGCAGTATTTT
CATSAGQGALGTDTQYF
>TRBV20-1|many|15|.|TRBJ2-2
TGCAGTGCTAGACCCAGGGGCATGAACACCGGGGAGCTGTTTTTT
CSARPRGMNTGELFF
>TRBV20-1|many|16|TRBD2|TRBJ2-1
TGCAGTGCTAGAGCCATGGGAATAGCGGGAGACATAGAGCAGTTCTTC
CSARAMGIAGDIEQFF
>TRBV12-3/TRBV12-4|many|13|.|TRBJ2-7
TGTGCCAGCAGTTTCCGGCAGGGGTACGAGCAGTACTTC
CASSFRQGYEQYF
>TRBV3-1|many|13|.|TRBJ2-5
TGTGCCAGCAGCCAAGATTTAGTAGAGACCCAGTACTTC
CASSQDLVETQYF
>TRBV11-2|many|13|.|TRBJ2-5
TGTGCCAGCAGCTTAGGCAGGGTCGAGACCCAGTACTTC
CASSLGRVETQYF
>TRBV6-2/TRBV6-3|many|13|.|TRBJ2-5
TGTGCCAGCAGTTACTCGACGTCAGTACCCAAGTACTTC
CASSYSTSVPKYF
>TRBV20-1|.|16|.|TRBJ1-3
TGCAGTGCTAGAGATAAATCGGGGGGGCTTGGAAACACCATATATTTT
CSARDKSGGLGNTIYF
>TRBV29-1|many|13|.|TRBJ1-5
TGCAGCGCTGGGGGGGGAATAGGTCAGCCCCAGCATTTT
CSAGGGIGQPQHF
>TRBV6-4|many|14|.|TRBJ2-2
TGTGCCAGCAGTGGAAACGGTATCACCGGGGAGCTGTTTTTT
CASSGNGITGELFF
>TRBV7-2|many|15|.|TRBJ1-5
TGTGCCAGCAGCTTAGATTTGGGGGGCAATCAGCCCCAGCATTTT
CASSLDLGGNQPQHF
>TRBV30|many|11|.|TRBJ2-1
TGTGCCTGGAGTGTACGGGGGGCACAGTTCTTC
CAWSVRGAQFF
>TRBV15|many|11|.|TRBJ2-2
TGTGCCACCAGCGGCACCGGGGAGCTGTTTTTT
CATSGTGELFF
>TRBV5-1|many|14|.|TRBJ1-1
TGCGCCAGCAGCTTGGCAGGGAGGGGGACTGAAGCTTTCTTT
CASSLAGRGTEAFF
>TRBV12-3/TRBV12-4|many|14|TRBD2|TRBJ2-5
TGTGCCAGCAAACAGGAACTAGCGCTGCAGACCCAGTACTTC
CASKQELALQTQYF
>TRBV25-1|many|11|.|TRBJ1-1
TGTGCCAGCACTCAGGGCCCTGAAGCTTTCTTT
CASTQGPEAFF
>TRBV3-1|many|15|.|TRBJ1-3
TGTGCCAGCGCGAAAGACTTCATAGCTGGAAACACCATATATTTT
CASAKDFIAGNTIYF
>TRBV29-1|.|13|.|TRBJ1-1
TGCAGCGGAACCGAGGGGGGTTACACTGAAGCTTTCTTT
CSGTEGGYTEAFF
>TRBV12-3/TRBV12-4|many|16|TRBD1|TRBJ2-2
TGTGCCAGCAGTGCACTTAGGACAGGGGACACCGGGGAGCTGTTTTTT
CASSALRTGDTGELFF